This entry features one T cell receptor beta chain sequence. Trimming removed 4 bases from V and 4 bases from J, with 10 bases in between. The CDR3 sequence is 13 residues long. The V gene's germline CDR1 is SEHNR and CDR2 FQNEAQ (reference sequence). The data derive from a study of OX40 agonist ivuxolimab in advanced cancers. Study-level information: At doses from 0.01 to 10 mg/kg, patients were given intravenous ivuxolimab every 2 weeks. Partial responses were recorded for three patients, including one with hepatocellular carcinoma and two with cutaneous melanoma. A history of anti-PD-1, anti-PD-L1 or anti-CTLA-4 therapy was acceptable, and approximately 39% had some.

Clones were sequenced by immunoSEQ multiplex PCR, and TCRdb holds only the in-frame ones, with some missing. The sample yields approximately 44,000 clones, 85% to 95% seen once. Sampled blood was obtained at baseline, cycle 4 day 1, and cycle 7 day 1. The chain combines TRBV7-9 with TRBJ1-1; D not resolved. The receptor comes from an adult with an advanced solid tumor such as melanoma, head and neck, liver or kidney cancer. The starting material was CD4+ or CD8+ T cells sorted from blood, obtained in a trial of the OX40 agonist ivuxolimab. The CDR3 reads CASSSPGITEAFF. The CDR3 DNA follows: TGTGCCAGCAGCTCCCCGGGGATCACTGAAGCTTTCTTT.